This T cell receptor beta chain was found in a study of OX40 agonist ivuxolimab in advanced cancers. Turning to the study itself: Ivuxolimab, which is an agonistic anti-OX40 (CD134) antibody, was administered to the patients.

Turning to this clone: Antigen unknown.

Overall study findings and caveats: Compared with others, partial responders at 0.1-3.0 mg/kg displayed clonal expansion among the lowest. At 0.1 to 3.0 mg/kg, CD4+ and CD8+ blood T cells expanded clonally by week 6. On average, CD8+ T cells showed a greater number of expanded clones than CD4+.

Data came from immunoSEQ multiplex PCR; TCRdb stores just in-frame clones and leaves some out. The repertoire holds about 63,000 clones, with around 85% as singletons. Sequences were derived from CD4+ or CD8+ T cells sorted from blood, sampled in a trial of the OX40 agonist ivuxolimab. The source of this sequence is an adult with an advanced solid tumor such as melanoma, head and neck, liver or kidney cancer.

DNA of the CDR3: TGTGCCAGCCCTAAGCGGGACCTTCTCACCGGGGAGCTGTTTTTT. Translated, it gives CASPKRDLLTGELFF. This chain joins TRBV18 and TRBJ2-2; 7 bases map to TRBD2. Germline V gene sequence: CDR1 KGHSH, CDR2 LQKENI. Trimming cost V 8 bases and J 4 bases; bases outside gene matches: 10. This CDR3 spans 15 amino acids.